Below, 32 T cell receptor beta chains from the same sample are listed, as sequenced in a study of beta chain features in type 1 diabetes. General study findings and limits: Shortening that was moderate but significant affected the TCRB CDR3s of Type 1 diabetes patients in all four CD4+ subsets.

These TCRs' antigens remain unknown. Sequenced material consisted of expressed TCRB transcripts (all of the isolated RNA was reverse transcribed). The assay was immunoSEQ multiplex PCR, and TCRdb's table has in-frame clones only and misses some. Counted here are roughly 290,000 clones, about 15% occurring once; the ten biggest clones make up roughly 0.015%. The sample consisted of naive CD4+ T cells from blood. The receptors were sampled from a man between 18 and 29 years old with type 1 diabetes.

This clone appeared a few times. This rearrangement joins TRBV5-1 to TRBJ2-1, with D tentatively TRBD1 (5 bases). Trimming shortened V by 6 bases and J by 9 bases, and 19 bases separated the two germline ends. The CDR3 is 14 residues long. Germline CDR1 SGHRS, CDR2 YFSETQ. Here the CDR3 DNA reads TGCGCCAGCAACCGTATAGGGGTCAACGGTGAGCAGTTCTTC. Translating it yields CASNRIGVNGEQFF.

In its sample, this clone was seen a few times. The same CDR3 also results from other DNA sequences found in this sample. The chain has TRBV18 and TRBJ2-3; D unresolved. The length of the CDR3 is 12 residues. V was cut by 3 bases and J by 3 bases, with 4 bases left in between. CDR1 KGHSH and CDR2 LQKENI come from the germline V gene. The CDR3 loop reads CASSPETDTQYF. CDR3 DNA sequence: TGTGCCAGCTCACCCGAGACAGATACGCAGTATTTT. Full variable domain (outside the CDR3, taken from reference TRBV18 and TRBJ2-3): NAGVMQNPRHLVRRRGQEARLRCSPMKGHSHVYWYRQLPEEGLKFMVYLQKENIIDESGMPKERFSAEFPKEGPSILRIQQVVRGDSAAYFCASSPETDTQYFGPGTRLTVL.

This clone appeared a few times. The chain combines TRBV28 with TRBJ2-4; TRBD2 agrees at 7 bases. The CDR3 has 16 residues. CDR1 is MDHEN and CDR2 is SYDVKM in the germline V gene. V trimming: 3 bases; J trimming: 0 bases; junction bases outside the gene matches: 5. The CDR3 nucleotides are TGTGCCAGCAGTTTGCGGCTAGCGGCAGCCAAAAACATTCAGTACTTC. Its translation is CASSLRLAAAKNIQYF.

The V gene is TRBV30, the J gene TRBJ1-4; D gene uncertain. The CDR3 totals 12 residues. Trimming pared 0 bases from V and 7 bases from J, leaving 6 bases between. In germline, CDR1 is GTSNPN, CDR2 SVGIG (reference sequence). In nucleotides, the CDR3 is TGTGCCTGGAGTGTACGAGGTGAAAAACTGTTTTTT. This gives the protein CAWSVRGEKLFF.

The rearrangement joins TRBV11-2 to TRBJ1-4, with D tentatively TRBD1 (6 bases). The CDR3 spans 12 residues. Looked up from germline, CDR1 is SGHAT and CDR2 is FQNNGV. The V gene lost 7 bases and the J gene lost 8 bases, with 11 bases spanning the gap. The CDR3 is CASTQGGEKLFF. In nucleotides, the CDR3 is TGTGCCAGCACACAGGGTGGGGAAAAACTGTTTTTT.

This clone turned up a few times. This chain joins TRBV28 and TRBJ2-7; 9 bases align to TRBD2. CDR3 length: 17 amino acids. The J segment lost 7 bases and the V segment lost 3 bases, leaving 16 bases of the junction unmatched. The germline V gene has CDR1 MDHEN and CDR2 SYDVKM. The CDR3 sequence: CASSLAPGRAGGLEQYF. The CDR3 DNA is TGTGCCAGCAGTTTGGCACCTGGCCGAGCGGGAGGATTGGAGCAGTACTTC.

CDR3 protein: CASSHRDRVEQYF. The DNA for the CDR3 is TGTGCCAGCTCACATCGGGACAGGGTCGAGCAGTACTTC. This rearrangement joins TRBV18 to TRBJ2-7; the match to TRBD1 covers 9 bases. The CDR3 totals 13 residues. Losses at the gene ends were 4 bases for V and 6 bases for J; bases not matched to a gene: 4. Per the germline V gene, CDR1 is KGHSH and CDR2 is LQKENI.

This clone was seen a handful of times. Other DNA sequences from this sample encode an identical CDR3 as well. This CDR3 is CASSVGQQETQYF. CDR3 in DNA: TGTGCCAGCAGCGTCGGACAACAAGAGACCCAGTACTTC. The rearrangement uses TRBV9 and TRBJ2-5; D might be TRBD1 (5 bases). Per the germline V gene, CDR1 is SGDLS and CDR2 is YYNGEE. V was trimmed by 2 bases and J by 2 bases, leaving 7 bases between them. This CDR3 contains 13 residues.

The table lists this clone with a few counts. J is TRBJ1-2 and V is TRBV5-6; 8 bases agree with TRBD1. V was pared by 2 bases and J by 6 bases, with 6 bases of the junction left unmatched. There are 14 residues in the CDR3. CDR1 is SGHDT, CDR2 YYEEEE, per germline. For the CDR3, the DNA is TGTGCCAGCAGCTTCTATGGACAGGGTAATGGCTACACCTTC. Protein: CASSFYGQGNGYTF.

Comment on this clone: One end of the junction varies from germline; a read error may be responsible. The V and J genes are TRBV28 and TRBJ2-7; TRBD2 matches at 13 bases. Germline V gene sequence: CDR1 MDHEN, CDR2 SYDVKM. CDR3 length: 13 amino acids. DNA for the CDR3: TGTGCCAGCCTGGGACTAGCGGGACTGAGCAGTAACTTC. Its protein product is CASLGLAGLSSNF.

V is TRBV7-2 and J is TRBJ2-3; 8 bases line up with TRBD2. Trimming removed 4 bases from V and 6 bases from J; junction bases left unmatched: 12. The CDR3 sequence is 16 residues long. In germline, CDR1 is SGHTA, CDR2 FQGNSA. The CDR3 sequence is CASSSRVGLASDTQYF. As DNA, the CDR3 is TGTGCCAGCAGCTCCCGCGTCGGACTAGCTTCGGATACGCAGTATTTT.

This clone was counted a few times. In nucleotides, the CDR3 is TGTGCCAGCAGTGAAGGGGTGGGGCGCGCCTATGGCTACACCTTC. It translates to CASSEGVGRAYGYTF. The rearrangement joins TRBV2 to TRBJ1-2, with a weak D call TRBD1 (5 bases). Trimming left V 1 base short and J 4 bases short, with 13 bases between. The CDR3 has 15 residues. Germline values: CDR1 SNHLY, CDR2 FYNNEI.

The CDR3 loop is CASSRQETTAGYTF. For the CDR3, the DNA is TGTGCCAGCTCACGACAAGAGACGACAGCGGGCTACACCTTC. The V gene is TRBV18, the J gene TRBJ1-2; maybe TRBD1 (5 bases). Germline assignment: CDR1 KGHSH and CDR2 LQKENI. V dropped 4 bases and J dropped 8 bases, with 17 bases sitting between them. CDR3 size: 14 residues.

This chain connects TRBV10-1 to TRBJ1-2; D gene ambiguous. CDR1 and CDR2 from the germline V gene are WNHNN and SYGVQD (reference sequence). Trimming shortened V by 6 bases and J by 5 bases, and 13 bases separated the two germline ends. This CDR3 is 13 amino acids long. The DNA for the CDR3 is TGCGCCAGCAGGGCCAGGCTCCTTTATGGCTACACCTTC. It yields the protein CASRARLLYGYTF.

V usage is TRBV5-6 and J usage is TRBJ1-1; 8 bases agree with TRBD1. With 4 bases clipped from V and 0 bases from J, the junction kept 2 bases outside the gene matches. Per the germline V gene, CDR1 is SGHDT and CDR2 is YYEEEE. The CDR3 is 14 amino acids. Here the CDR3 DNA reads TGTGCCAGCAGCCGGGACAGGCTGAACACTGAAGCTTTCTTT. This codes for CASSRDRLNTEAFF.

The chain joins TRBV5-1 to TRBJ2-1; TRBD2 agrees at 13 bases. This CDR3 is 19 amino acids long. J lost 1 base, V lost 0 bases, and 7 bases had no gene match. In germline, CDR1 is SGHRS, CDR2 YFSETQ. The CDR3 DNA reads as TGCGCCAGCAGCTTGGCCGGGACTAGCGGGGCCCGTTCCTACAATGAGCAGTTCTTC. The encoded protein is CASSLAGTSGARSYNEQFF. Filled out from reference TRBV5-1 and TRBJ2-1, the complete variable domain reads KAGVTQTPRYLIKTRGQQVTLSCSPISGHRSVSWYQQTPGQGLQFLFEYFSETQRNKGNFPGRFSGRQFSNSRSEMNVSTLELGDSALYLCASSLAGTSGARSYNEQFFGPGTRLTVL.

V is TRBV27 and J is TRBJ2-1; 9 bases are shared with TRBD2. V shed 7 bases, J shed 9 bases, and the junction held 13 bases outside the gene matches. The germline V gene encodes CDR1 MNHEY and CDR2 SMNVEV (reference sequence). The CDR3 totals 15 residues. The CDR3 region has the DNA TGTGCCAGCACTCCCCTGGGTAGCGGGAGCGGTGAGCAGTTCTTC. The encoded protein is CASTPLGSGSGEQFF.

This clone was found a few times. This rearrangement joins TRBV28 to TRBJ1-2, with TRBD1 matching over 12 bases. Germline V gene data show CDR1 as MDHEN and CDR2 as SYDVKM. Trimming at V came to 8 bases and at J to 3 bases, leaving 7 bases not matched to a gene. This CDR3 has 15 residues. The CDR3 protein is CASVGQGASDYGYTF. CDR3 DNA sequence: TGTGCCAGCGTGGGACAGGGGGCTTCTGACTATGGCTACACCTTC.

The CDR3 sequence is CASREAGSETQYF. As DNA, the CDR3 is TGTGCCAGCAGGGAGGCGGGGAGCGAGACCCAGTACTTC. V gene TRBV6-5 combines with J gene TRBJ2-5, with D possibly matching TRBD2 (6 bases). V dropped 6 bases and J dropped 5 bases, with 13 bases sitting between them. CDR3 length equals 13 residues. CDR1 is MNHEY and CDR2 is SVGAGI in the germline V gene.

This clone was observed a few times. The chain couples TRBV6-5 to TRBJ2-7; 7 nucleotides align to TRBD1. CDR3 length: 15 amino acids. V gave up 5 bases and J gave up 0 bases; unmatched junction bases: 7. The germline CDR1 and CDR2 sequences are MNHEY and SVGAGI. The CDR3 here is CASSPRQGVSYEQYF. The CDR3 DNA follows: TGTGCCAGCAGTCCGAGACAGGGTGTCTCCTACGAGCAGTACTTC.

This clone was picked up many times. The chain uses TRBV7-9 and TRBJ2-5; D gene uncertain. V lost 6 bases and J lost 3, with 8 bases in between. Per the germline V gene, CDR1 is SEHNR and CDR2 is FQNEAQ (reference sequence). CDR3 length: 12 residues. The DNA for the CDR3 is TGTGCCAGCAGGCTCACAGAAGAGACCCAGTACTTC. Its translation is CASRLTEETQYF.

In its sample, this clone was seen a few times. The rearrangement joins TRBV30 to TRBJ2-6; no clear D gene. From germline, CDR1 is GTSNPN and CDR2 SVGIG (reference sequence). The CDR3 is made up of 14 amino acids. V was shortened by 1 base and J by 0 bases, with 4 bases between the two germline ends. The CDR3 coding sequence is TGTGCCTGGAGTGCTAACTCTGGGGCCAACGTCCTGACTTTC. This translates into CAWSANSGANVLTF.

The CDR3 sequence is CASSSSTWSAKVRPQHF. The DNA of the CDR3 is TGTGCCAGCAGTTCATCCACCTGGTCTGCCAAAGTGAGGCCCCAGCATTTT. The genes are TRBV28 and TRBJ1-5; no clear D gene. Germline CDR1 reads MDHEN; CDR2 reads SYDVKM. The CDR3 is 17 amino acids. Trimming removed 4 bases from V and 9 bases from J, with 25 bases in between.

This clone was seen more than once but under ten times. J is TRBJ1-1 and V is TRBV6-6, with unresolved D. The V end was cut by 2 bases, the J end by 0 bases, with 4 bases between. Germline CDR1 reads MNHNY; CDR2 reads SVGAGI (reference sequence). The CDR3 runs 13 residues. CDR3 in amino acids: CASSYRVNTEAFF. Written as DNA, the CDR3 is TGTGCCAGCAGTTACCGGGTGAACACTGAAGCTTTCTTT.

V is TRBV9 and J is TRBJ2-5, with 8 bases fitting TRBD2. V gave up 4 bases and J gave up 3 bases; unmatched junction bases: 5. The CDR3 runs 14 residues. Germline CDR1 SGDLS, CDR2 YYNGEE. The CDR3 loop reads CASSLSGIEETQYF. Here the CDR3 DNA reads TGTGCCAGCAGCCTTAGCGGGATCGAAGAGACCCAGTACTTC.

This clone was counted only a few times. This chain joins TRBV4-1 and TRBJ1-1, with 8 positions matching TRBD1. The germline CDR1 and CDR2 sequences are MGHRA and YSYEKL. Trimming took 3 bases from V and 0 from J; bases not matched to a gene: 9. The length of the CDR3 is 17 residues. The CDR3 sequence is CASSQIGRGLMNTEAFF. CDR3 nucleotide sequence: TGCGCCAGCAGCCAGATCGGCAGGGGGCTTATGAACACTGAAGCTTTCTTT.

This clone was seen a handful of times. CDR3 loop: CASRREDEKLFF. In DNA form, the CDR3 reads TGTGCCAGCAGACGGGAGGATGAAAAACTGTTTTTT. The chain employs TRBV7-9 and TRBJ1-4; D is ambiguous. This CDR3 is built from 12 residues. The germline V gene encodes CDR1 SEHNR and CDR2 FQNEAQ (reference sequence). V lost 6 bases and J lost 6, with 8 bases in between.

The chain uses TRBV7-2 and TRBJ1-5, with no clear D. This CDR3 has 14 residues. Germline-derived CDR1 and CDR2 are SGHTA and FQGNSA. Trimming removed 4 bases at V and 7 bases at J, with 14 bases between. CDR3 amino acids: CASSSRRSGQPQHF. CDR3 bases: TGTGCCAGCAGCTCACGAAGGTCCGGGCAGCCCCAGCATTTT.

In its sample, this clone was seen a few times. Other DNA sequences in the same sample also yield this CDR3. The CDR3 DNA sequence: TGCGCCAGCAGCCAAGGACTAGCAGAGGAGACCCAGTACTTC. Residues: CASSQGLAEETQYF. V and J are TRBV4-1 and TRBJ2-5; 7 bases match TRBD2. CDR3 length equals 14 residues. The germline CDR1 and CDR2 sequences are MGHRA and YSYEKL. Unmatched junction bases numbered 4, after V lost 1 base and J lost 5 bases.

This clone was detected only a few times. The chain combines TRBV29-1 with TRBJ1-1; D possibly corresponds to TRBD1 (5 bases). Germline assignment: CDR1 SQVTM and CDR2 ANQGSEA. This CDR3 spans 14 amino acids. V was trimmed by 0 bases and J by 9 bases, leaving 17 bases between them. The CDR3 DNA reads TGCAGCGTTGAAGACCCAGTGGACACTTTGAAAGCTTTCTTT. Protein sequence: CSVEDPVDTLKAFF.

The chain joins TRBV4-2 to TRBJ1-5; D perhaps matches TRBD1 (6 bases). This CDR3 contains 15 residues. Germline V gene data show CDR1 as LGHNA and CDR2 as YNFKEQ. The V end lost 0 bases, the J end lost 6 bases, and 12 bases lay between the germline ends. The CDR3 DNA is TGTGCCAGCAGCCAAGATCCAGTGGGGGCTCAGCCCCAGCATTTT. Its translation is CASSQDPVGAQPQHF.

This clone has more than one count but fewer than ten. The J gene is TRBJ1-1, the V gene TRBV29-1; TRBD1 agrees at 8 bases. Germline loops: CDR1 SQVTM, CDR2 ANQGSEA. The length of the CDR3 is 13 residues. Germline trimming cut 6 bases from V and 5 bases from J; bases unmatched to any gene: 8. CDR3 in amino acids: CSVAGGAGTEAFF. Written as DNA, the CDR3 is TGCAGCGTGGCAGGGGGCGCGGGGACTGAAGCTTTCTTT.